Below, 20 T cell receptor beta chains from the same sample are listed, as sequenced in a study of blood T cell repertoires in COVID-19 (dated by TCRdb to 2018 to 2021). Library prep was done by the immunoSEQ multiplex PCR assay. TCRdb took this table from immuneACCESS and kept in-frame rearrangements with V and J called. Such tables lack part of the clones; where checked against another copy, unresolved V genes explain under half of the gap, and the rest is unexplained. Within this sample are more than 140,000 clones, with almost 90% of them counted one time only. The top ten hold roughly 1.4% of the sample. Sequencing was carried out using peripheral blood. These TCRs come from a woman aged 60-75 years with acute or convalescent COVID-19.

The gene calls are TRBV15 and TRBJ1-6; D gene unclear. V was trimmed by 0 bases and J by 14 bases, leaving 11 bases between them. The CDR3 runs 13 residues. Looked up from germline, CDR1 is LNHNV and CDR2 is YYDKDF (reference sequence). The CDR3 spells CATSRDRVRSLHF. The CDR3 coding sequence is TGTGCCACCAGCAGAGACCGAGTACGATCCCTCCACTTT.

This clone was seen once. The rearrangement uses TRBV19 and TRBJ2-6; tentatively, D is TRBD1 (6 bases). Germline values: CDR1 LNHDA, CDR2 SQIVND (reference sequence). The germline V and J ends were trimmed by 4 bases and 1 base, with 8 bases remaining between them. The CDR3 has 15 amino acids. CDR3 loop: CASSTQGSGANVLTF. The CDR3 coding sequence is TGTGCCAGTAGTACCCAGGGGTCTGGGGCCAACGTCCTGACTTTC.

V is TRBV19 and J is TRBJ1-4; the D gene is possibly TRBD1 (6 bases). Deletions cut 3 bases from V and 2 bases from J, with 10 bases between. Germline V CDR1 and CDR2: LNHDA, SQIVND (reference sequence). The CDR3 spans 15 residues. The CDR3 sequence is CASSMRGATNEKLFF. The CDR3 DNA sequence: TGTGCCAGTAGTATGCGGGGGGCCACTAATGAAAAACTGTTTTTT.

The gene calls are TRBV19 and TRBJ1-6, with TRBD1 as a possible D gene (6 bases). Germline lookup yields CDR1 LNHDA and CDR2 SQIVND (reference sequence). Trimming pared 3 bases from V and 0 bases from J, leaving 9 bases between. The CDR3 covers 16 residues. Here the CDR3 DNA reads TGTGCCAGTAGTATTTCGACAGGCTCCTATAATTCACCCCTCCACTTT. It codes for CASSISTGSYNSPLHF.

In DNA, the CDR3 is TGTGCCAGCAGCACCGGGACAGGGAAAAAAAATATTAGCAATCAGCCCCAGCATTTT. It codes for CASSTGTGKKNISNQPQHF. V gene TRBV7-9 combines with J gene TRBJ1-5; 9 bases align to TRBD1. Germline loops: CDR1 SEHNR, CDR2 FQNEAQ (reference sequence). Trimming took 5 bases from V and 0 from J; bases not matched to a gene: 14. This CDR3 spans 19 amino acids. Based on the CDR3 plus reference TRBV7-9 and TRBJ1-5, the full variable domain is DTGVSQNPRHKITKRGQNVTFRCDPISEHNRLYWYRQTLGQGPEFLTYFQNEAQLEKSRLLSDRFSAERPKGSFSTLEIQRTEQGDSAMYLCASSTGTGKKNISNQPQHFGDGTRLSIL.

The chain employs TRBV19 and TRBJ2-5, with TRBD1 matching 7 bases. Unmatched junction bases numbered 11, after V lost 5 bases and J lost 5 bases. CDR3 size: 15 residues. Germline CDR1 reads LNHDA; CDR2 reads SQIVND (reference sequence). The CDR3 bases are TGTGCCAGTAGTCAAACCGTGACAGGGATGGAGACCCAGTACTTC. This encodes CASSQTVTGMETQYF. Using reference TRBV19 and TRBJ2-5 for the parts outside the CDR3, the full variable domain is DGGITQSPKYLFRKEGQNVTLSCEQNLNHDAMYWYRQDPGQGLRLIYYSQIVNDFQKGDIAEGYSVSREKKESFPLTVTSAQKNPTAFYLCASSQTVTGMETQYFGPGTRLLVL.

The genes are TRBV7-6 and TRBJ2-3, with a possible D match to TRBD1 (6 bases). The germline V gene has CDR1 SGHVS and CDR2 FNYEAQ. The CDR3 extends over 15 amino acids. V was cut by 0 bases and J by 1 base, with 8 bases left in between. For the CDR3, the DNA is TGTGCCAGCAGCTTAGCGGGGGCCCGCACAGATACGCAGTATTTT. Amino acid sequence: CASSLAGARTDTQYF.

This clone occurred once. The CDR3 DNA sequence: TGTGCCAGCAGTACCCGGGACAGTAGCAATCAGCCCCAGCATTTT. Translated, it gives CASSTRDSSNQPQHF. This chain links TRBV28 with TRBJ1-5, with 7 bases identical to TRBD1. V was pared by 5 bases and J by 0 bases, with 4 bases of the junction left unmatched. Germline-derived CDR1 and CDR2 are MDHEN and SYDVKM. CDR3 size: 15 residues.

The V gene is TRBV7-2, the J gene TRBJ1-2, with 9 bases lining up with TRBD1. The ends lost 6 bases at V and 3 bases at J; junction bases unmatched: 8. Per germline, CDR1 SGHTA and CDR2 FQGNSA. CDR3 length: 15 amino acids. The CDR3 loop reads CASRLTGGSDYGYTF. CDR3 DNA sequence: TGTGCCAGCAGATTAACAGGGGGCTCGGACTATGGCTACACCTTC. The whole variable domain, filled in from reference TRBV7-2 and TRBJ1-2, reads GAGVSQSPSNKVTEKGKDVELRCDPISGHTALYWYRQSLGQGLEFLIYFQGNSAPDKSGLPSDRFSAERTGGSVSTLTIQRTQQEDSAVYLCASRLTGGSDYGYTFGSGTRLTVV.

V and J are TRBV2 and TRBJ2-1; 7 nucleotides agree with TRBD2. With 4 bases clipped from V and 0 bases from J, the junction kept 9 bases outside the gene matches. The CDR3 contains 17 residues. Germline lookup yields CDR1 SNHLY and CDR2 FYNNEI. As DNA, the CDR3 is TGTGCCAGCAGTGGCTCCGGCCTAGCGGTCTCCTACAATGAGCAGTTCTTC. Its protein product is CASSGSGLAVSYNEQFF.

The chain carries TRBV5-1 and TRBJ1-1, with 8 bases fitting TRBD1. From germline, CDR1 is SGHRS and CDR2 YFSETQ. The CDR3 sequence is 17 residues long. With V trimmed by 0 bases and J by 1 base, 8 bases remained unmatched. The CDR3 protein is CASSLDLTGTGNTEAFF. DNA of the CDR3: TGCGCCAGCAGCTTGGATCTTACAGGGACAGGGAACACTGAAGCTTTCTTT.

The gene calls are TRBV5-1 and TRBJ1-2; D gene uncertain. V lost 0 bases and J 8 bases, leaving 11 bases between the germline ends. CDR1 is SGHRS and CDR2 is YFSETQ in the germline V gene. The CDR3 is 13 residues long. The CDR3 region has the DNA TGCGCCAGCAGCTTGGATAGGGCGGGCGGCTACACCTTC. This translates into CASSLDRAGGYTF.

This chain uses TRBV9 with TRBJ2-5, with no clear D. V lost 4 bases and J 5 bases, leaving 9 bases between the germline ends. CDR1 SGDLS and CDR2 YYNGEE come from the germline V gene. CDR3 length: 12 residues. CDR3 residues: CASSSSLETQYF. In nucleotides, the CDR3 is TGTGCCAGCAGCTCCAGTTTGGAGACCCAGTACTTC.

The chain carries TRBV5-6 and TRBJ1-2; a possible D gene is TRBD1 (5 bases). In germline, CDR1 is SGHDT, CDR2 YYEEEE. Deletions cut 2 bases from V and 4 bases from J, with 9 bases between. The CDR3 covers 13 residues. CDR3 sequence (DNA): TGTGCCAGCAGCTTCAGGGAGGGCTATGGCTACACCTTC. Protein product: CASSFREGYGYTF.

This clone was detected only a few times. This chain uses TRBV9 with TRBJ1-1, with unresolved D. V dropped 5 bases and J dropped 4 bases, with 18 bases sitting between them. The CDR3 runs to 15 residues. The germline V gene has CDR1 SGDLS and CDR2 YYNGEE. The CDR3 spells CASSANFGDSTEAFF. CDR3 in DNA: TGTGCCAGCAGTGCAAATTTCGGGGATTCCACTGAAGCTTTCTTT.

V usage is TRBV5-1 and J usage is TRBJ2-2, with 8 bases aligning to TRBD2. The CDR3 is 15 amino acids. The germline CDR1 and CDR2 sequences are SGHRS and YFSETQ. V lost 0 bases and J lost 4; bases outside the gene matches: 2. CDR3 residues: CASSLGLASTGELFF. The CDR3 DNA reads as TGCGCCAGCAGCTTGGGACTAGCGAGCACCGGGGAGCTGTTTTTT.

The gene calls are TRBV5-6 and TRBJ1-2, with 8 bases lining up with TRBD1. The junction had 5 bases not matched to a gene; V was cut back by 5 bases and J by 5 bases. Germline-derived CDR1 and CDR2 are SGHDT and YYEEEE. The CDR3 contains 13 residues. The CDR3 here is CASRRTGTYGYTF. The CDR3 nucleotides are TGTGCCAGCAGACGGACAGGGACTTATGGCTACACCTTC.

The J gene is TRBJ2-7, the V gene TRBV6-5; D unclear. There are 14 residues in the CDR3. Per germline, CDR1 MNHEY and CDR2 SVGAGI. Trimming stripped 0 bases from V and 1 base from J, with 7 bases between. Written as DNA, the CDR3 is TGTGCCAGCAGTTACTCCTATAAGTCCTACGAGCAGTACTTC. Protein sequence: CASSYSYKSYEQYF.

This chain links TRBV10-3 with TRBJ2-7; maybe TRBD1 (6 bases). V gave up 5 bases and J gave up 3 bases, with 11 bases separating them. The CDR3 runs 13 residues. Germline V CDR1 and CDR2: ENHRY, SYGVKD. CDR3 bases: TGTGCCATCAGTAGACAGGAAGGCTACGAGCAGTACTTC. Amino acid sequence: CAISRQEGYEQYF.

CDR3 sequence (DNA): TGTGCCAGCAGCTTGACAGGGGGCTGGGGCTACACCTTC. This codes for CASSLTGGWGYTF. This chain connects TRBV5-6 to TRBJ1-2; 9 nucleotides align to TRBD1. The junction had 3 bases not matched to a gene; V was cut back by 1 base and J by 8 bases. Per the germline V gene, CDR1 is SGHDT and CDR2 is YYEEEE. There are 13 residues in the CDR3.